Following are 16 T cell receptor beta chains from one sample sequenced in a study of blood T cell repertoires in COVID-19. The protocol was immunoSEQ multiplex PCR, while the TCRdb copy is restricted to in-frame clones and leaves out a portion. The table records 270,000 or so clones, 85% to 95% of them present only once. The specimen sequenced was PBMCs or T cells enriched from blood (not recorded which). Source of these receptors: a man aged 40-50 years who had been exposed to COVID-19.

This chain connects TRBV7-2 to TRBJ2-7; TRBD2 matches 8 bases. CDR3 length: 15 residues. CDR1 SGHTA and CDR2 FQGNSA come from the germline V gene. The V segment lost 5 bases and the J segment 7 bases; nucleotides outside the gene matches: 13. CDR3 region: CASSPAGTRRGEQYF. The CDR3 DNA reads TGTGCCAGCAGCCCGGCCGGGACTAGGAGGGGGGAGCAGTACTTC.

This clone turned up a few times. The V call is TRBV5-6, the J call TRBJ2-2; D is unresolved. CDR3 length equals 13 residues. Trimming took 2 bases from V and 9 from J, leaving 11 bases between them. Looked up from germline, CDR1 is SGHDT and CDR2 is YYEEEE. The CDR3 DNA follows: TGTGCCAGCAGCTTTCTGACGCGGAGGGAGCTGTTTTTT. It codes for CASSFLTRRELFF.

This clone was seen once. V gene TRBV27 combines with J gene TRBJ2-7; D not certain. There are 13 residues in the CDR3. The V end was cut by 8 bases, the J end by 2 bases, with 13 bases between. Germline CDR1 reads MNHEY; CDR2 reads SMNVEV (reference sequence). The CDR3 sequence is CASRRDFPYEQYF. In DNA form, the CDR3 reads TGTGCCAGCCGGAGAGACTTCCCCTACGAGCAGTACTTC.

The J gene is TRBJ2-3, the V gene TRBV7-9; 9 bases are shared with TRBD1. The CDR3 is made up of 16 amino acids. V shed 4 bases, J shed 4 bases, and the junction held 9 bases outside the gene matches. Germline V gives CDR1 SEHNR, CDR2 FQNEAQ (reference sequence). This CDR3 is CASSWGPGTGSDTQYF. Written as DNA, the CDR3 is TGTGCCAGCAGCTGGGGTCCCGGGACAGGGTCAGATACGCAGTATTTT.

The chain carries TRBV6-5 and TRBJ1-6, with 9 bases fitting TRBD1. The CDR3 sequence is 14 residues long. Trimming removed 5 bases from V and 8 bases from J; junction bases left unmatched: 4. Germline V lookup: CDR1 MNHEY, CDR2 SVGAGI. CDR3 coding DNA: TGTGCCAGCAGTAGGACAGGGGTCGATTCACCCCTCCACTTT. Translation: CASSRTGVDSPLHF.

The genes are TRBV25-1 and TRBJ1-2; 10 bases map to TRBD1. Germline V gives CDR1 MGHDK, CDR2 SYGVNS. With V trimmed by 7 bases and J by 6 bases, 5 bases remained unmatched. The CDR3 consists of 13 residues. This CDR3 reads CASNLGTGDGYTF. Written as DNA, the CDR3 is TGTGCCAGCAACCTCGGGACAGGGGATGGCTACACCTTC.

The chain has TRBV19 and TRBJ2-5; 12 bases line up with TRBD2. V lost 7 bases to trimming and J lost 2 bases; unmatched junction nucleotides: 5. This CDR3 region has 15 residues. The germline CDR1 and CDR2 sequences are LNHDA and SQIVND (reference sequence). CDR3: CASTQLAGGQETQYF. The CDR3, as DNA: TGTGCCAGTACCCAACTAGCGGGAGGTCAAGAGACCCAGTACTTC.

The chain employs TRBV11-3 and TRBJ2-5; no definite D call. CDR3 length equals 11 residues. The germline V and J ends were trimmed by 4 bases and 4 bases, with 4 bases remaining between them. CDR1 is SGHNT, CDR2 YENEEA, per germline. The CDR3 coding sequence is TGTGCCAGCAGCTCCGGAGAGACCCAGTACTTC. As protein: CASSSGETQYF. The variable domain in full, completed from reference TRBV11-3 and TRBJ2-5, reads EAGVVQSPRYKIIEKKQPVAFWCNPISGHNTLYWYLQNLGQGPELLIRYENEEAVDDSQLPKDRFSAERLKGVDSTLKIQPAELGDSAVYLCASSSGETQYFGPGTRLLVL.

This chain uses TRBV28 with TRBJ2-7; 9 bases map to TRBD2. The length of the CDR3 is 16 residues. From germline, CDR1 is MDHEN and CDR2 SYDVKM. J lost 3 bases, V lost 1 base, and 7 bases had no gene match. Here the CDR3 reads CASSLYLAGAIYEQYF. The CDR3 DNA reads TGTGCCAGCAGTTTATACTTAGCGGGAGCGATCTACGAGCAGTACTTC.

The chain employs TRBV19 and TRBJ2-4; TRBD1 matches at 8 bases. Germline V gives CDR1 LNHDA, CDR2 SQIVND (reference sequence). CDR3 size: 15 residues. Germline trimming cut 5 bases from V and 5 bases from J; bases unmatched to any gene: 8. CDR3 loop: CASSFRDRHQNIQYF. Here the CDR3 DNA reads TGTGCCAGTAGTTTCCGGGACAGGCACCAAAACATTCAGTACTTC.

The chain joins TRBV27 to TRBJ1-1; D might be TRBD1 (5 bases). This CDR3 has 18 amino acids. Trimming pared 2 bases from V and 1 base from J, leaving 20 bases between. Germline CDR1 and CDR2: MNHEY and SMNVEV (reference sequence). The CDR3 nucleotides read TGTGCCAGCAGTTTAGGGACCCGGGGGAGTCTTAGGAACACTGAAGCTTTCTTT. Its translation: CASSLGTRGSLRNTEAFF.

The V and J genes are TRBV28 and TRBJ1-2; D unclear. Trimming removed 7 bases from V and 2 bases from J, with 11 bases in between. The V gene's germline CDR1 is MDHEN and CDR2 SYDVKM. The CDR3 consists of 13 residues. CDR3 bases: TGTGCCAGCACTCTAACTCTAAACTATGGCTACACCTTC. This gives the protein CASTLTLNYGYTF.

The chain couples TRBV3-1 (or the pseudogene TRBV3-2) to TRBJ2-1; D perhaps matches TRBD2 (6 bases). Deletions cut 4 bases from V and 3 bases from J, with 10 bases between. The CDR3 runs 14 residues. CDR1 LGHDT and CDR2 YNNKEL come from the germline V gene (reference sequence). CDR3 sequence (DNA): TGTGCCAGCAGCCTGAAGGGACTCTACAATGAGCAGTTCTTC. This sequence encodes CASSLKGLYNEQFF.

The gene calls are TRBV19 and TRBJ1-5; D is undetermined. Trimming took off 5 bases at V and 4 bases at J, with 9 bases between the two ends. CDR1 is LNHDA and CDR2 is SQIVND in the germline V gene (reference sequence). This CDR3 spans 13 amino acids. DNA for the CDR3: TGTGCCAGTAGTGGACTTGGAAATCAGCCCCAGCATTTT. It translates to CASSGLGNQPQHF.

V and J are TRBV3-1 (or the pseudogene TRBV3-2) and TRBJ1-2; no clear D. The germline CDR1 and CDR2 sequences are LGHDT and YNNKEL (reference sequence). The CDR3 loop spans 12 amino acids. The V gene lost 10 bases and the J gene lost 1 base, with 10 bases spanning the gap. CDR3 region: CATPRVNYGYTF. CDR3 coding DNA: TGTGCCACCCCACGCGTTAACTATGGCTACACCTTC.

The rearrangement joins TRBV18 to TRBJ1-2, with 7 bases fitting TRBD1. The germline V gene encodes CDR1 KGHSH and CDR2 LQKENI. The CDR3 contains 16 residues. The junction had 8 bases not matched to a gene; V was cut back by 4 bases and J by 0 bases. As DNA, the CDR3 is TGTGCCAGCTCACTCCTCGGACAGGCTACTAACTATGGCTACACCTTC. Its translation is CASSLLGQATNYGYTF.